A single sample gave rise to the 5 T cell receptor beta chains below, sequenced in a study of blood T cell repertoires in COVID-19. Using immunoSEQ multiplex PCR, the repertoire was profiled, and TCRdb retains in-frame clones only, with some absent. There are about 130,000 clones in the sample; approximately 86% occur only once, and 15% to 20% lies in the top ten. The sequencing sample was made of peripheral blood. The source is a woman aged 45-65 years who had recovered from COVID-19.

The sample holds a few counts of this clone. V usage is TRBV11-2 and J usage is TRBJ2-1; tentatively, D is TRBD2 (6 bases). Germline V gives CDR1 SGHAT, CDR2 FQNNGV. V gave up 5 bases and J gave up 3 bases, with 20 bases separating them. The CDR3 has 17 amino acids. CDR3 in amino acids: CASSARDSLYRYNEQFF. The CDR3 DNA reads TGTGCCAGCAGCGCACGGGACTCCCTTTACCGCTACAATGAGCAGTTCTTC.

CDR3 in amino acids: CASSLRGSGEQYF. In DNA, the CDR3 is TGTGCCAGCAGTTTGAGAGGATCGGGGGAGCAGTACTTC. V is TRBV27 and J is TRBJ2-7; possibly TRBD2 for D (5 bases). The CDR3 is made up of 13 amino acids. Germline V lookup: CDR1 MNHEY, CDR2 SMNVEV (reference sequence). Trimming removed 3 bases from V and 7 bases from J, with 13 bases in between.

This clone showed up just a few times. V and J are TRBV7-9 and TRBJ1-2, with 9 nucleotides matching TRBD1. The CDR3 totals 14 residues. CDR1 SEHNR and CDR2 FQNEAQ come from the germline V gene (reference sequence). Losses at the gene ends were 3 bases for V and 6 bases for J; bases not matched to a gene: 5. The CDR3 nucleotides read TGTGCCAGCAGCTTGGGACAGGGACCTCATGGCTACACCTTC. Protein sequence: CASSLGQGPHGYTF.

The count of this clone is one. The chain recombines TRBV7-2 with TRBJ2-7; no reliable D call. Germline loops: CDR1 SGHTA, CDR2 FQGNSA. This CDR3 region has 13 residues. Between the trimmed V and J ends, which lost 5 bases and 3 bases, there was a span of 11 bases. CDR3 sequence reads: CASSNRSRYEQYF. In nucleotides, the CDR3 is TGTGCCAGCAGCAACAGATCCCGCTACGAGCAGTACTTC.

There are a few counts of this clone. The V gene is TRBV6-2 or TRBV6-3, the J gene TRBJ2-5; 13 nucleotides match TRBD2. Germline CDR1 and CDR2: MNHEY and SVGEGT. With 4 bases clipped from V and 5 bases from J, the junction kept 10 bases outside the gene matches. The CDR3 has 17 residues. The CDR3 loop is CASSSPQLAGGRETQYF. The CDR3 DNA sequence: TGTGCCAGCAGTTCCCCCCAACTAGCGGGAGGGCGGGAGACCCAGTACTTC.